The source of this T cell receptor beta chain is a study of identical twins (TCRdb year 2016). For the wider study: To test whether fetal clonotypes persist, the study used deep sequencing on TCR alpha and beta repertoires from monozygotic twins, unrelated adults of various ages, and cord blood. To rule out contamination, replicate twin experiments were performed at different times with different library preparation protocols.

All donors were healthy Caucasians. The twin cohort consisted of three pairs of female monozygotic twins, all aged roughly 18 to 29 years. CD4+ and CD8+ T cell populations were isolated with positive isolation kits from Invitrogen. Results the study describes overall, beyond this receptor: Compared with coincidental sharing between unrelated individuals, out-of-frame TCR alpha sequences shared between twins showed an excess of sequences with low generation probability. Abundant cord blood beta clonotypes carried fewer insertions; young adult naive repertoires showed a weaker similar trend, while memory repertoires showed none. Zero-insertion analyses could be partly confounded by invariant T cells such as MAIT and iNKT, although diverse VJ usage argued against such confounding for most clonotypes. Excess twin sharing in beta out-of-frame sequences was weaker because fewer shared sequences lowered the signal-to-noise ratio. Because the same donors could not be followed over many years, the conclusions depended on cross-sectional statistical analysis. In monozygotic twins, recombination models systematically underestimated out-of-frame TCR alpha sharing, but the models matched the sharing seen between unrelated individuals.

The library came from 5' RACE. The sample was run on an Illumina HiSeq 2000. Template switching added a universal primer binding site, and the final cDNA carried a unique molecular identifier that allowed TCR cDNA molecules to be counted accurately. Specific primers in the conserved constant-segment region were used to synthesize first-strand cDNA for the TCR alpha and beta chains. To control for contamination, every cDNA library carried two barcodes: a SMART-Mk sample barcode plus Illumina barcodes. TruSeq adapter sequences and Illumina sample barcodes were added in two successive PCR steps. The Illumina HiSeq platform was used with custom primers to sequence TCR alpha and beta cDNA libraries. The study's own analysis went as follows. Unique molecular identifiers were extracted from raw reads with MiGEC, and CDR3 positions were determined with MiXCR. For each individual, recombination models were inferred using an EM algorithm with the repgenHMM and IGoR tools. Shared clonotypes were analyzed with the tcR package in R, and sharing was normalized by the product of cloneset sizes. To study raw recombination without the effects of thymic and clonal selection, out-of-frame nonproductive sequences were analyzed. TCRdb reprocessing: public reads trimmed at Q25 with fastp, clones called with MiXCR, in-frame beta chains kept. Each record represents a unique CDR3 protein, reported with the most common genes and DNA among its rows. The V and J calls were determined by TCRdb, not by the authors. Recorded for this sample are some 250,000 distinct CDR3 sequences; 5.5% to 7.5% of them occurred a single time. The biggest ten clones account for approximately 14% of the sample.

For this chain, trimming is 3 bases at the V end and 2 bases at the J end, and the number of junction bases without a gene match is 3. The CDR3 goes from the cysteine to the phenylalanine over 15 residues. Only the CDR3 part of the read is kept: 45 bases, read in frame from the first base. CDR1 SGHAT and CDR2 FQNNGV were looked up in the germline V gene. This clonotype was observed at least ten times. What antigen it recognizes has not been identified. No base quality values were provided; no much bigger clone lies one nucleotide off. These same data were also listed under a study on T cells expressing NK-cell markers. As the second study states: TCR beta-chain repertoires were profiled in sorted CD3+CD56+NKG2C+, CD3+CD56+NKG2C- and CD3+CD56-NKG2C+ T-cell subsets from several donors. Among the eight sequenced donors, only one was HCMV-seronegative, while the other seven were HCMV-seropositive. In several experiments an anti-gammadeltaTCR antibody was added to restrict sorting to alphabetaTCR-expressing T cells. In six donors, the dominant CD3+CD56+NKG2C+ clonotypes were among the top 10 CD8+ clonotypes and accounted for 1.0-7.0% of CD8+ T cells. Those dominant clonotypes were again the most abundant among CD3+CD56-NKG2C+ cells in a handful of donors, at 28.3-60.1%. Whether the expanded NKG2C-expressing T cell clones were specific for HCMV antigens remained unclear. The study sequenced eight donors, all healthy volunteers chosen at random: three men and five women. HCMV serostatus was determined by detecting HCMV-specific IgG in serum with a commercial ELISA kit. MIGEC was used to demultiplex reads and group the reads by UMI, and MiTCR was used to assemble and quantify clonotypes. To exclude erroneous sequences, only TCR cDNA sequences supported by at least two reads were retained. The tcR package was used for downstream repertoire analysis, with clonotypes matched between fractions based on CDR3 nucleotide sequence plus V segment. VDJmatch was used to annotate antigen specificity against VDJdb, with one amino acid substitution allowed in CDR3.

This receptor was taken from a young woman in good health. Material: CD8+ T cells sorted from blood. Recombination joined TRBV11-2 with TRBJ2-3, with 9 junctional bases fitting TRBD1. The encoded CDR3 is CASSFGTGPTDTQYF. The nucleotides read TGTGCCAGCAGCTTCGGGACAGGGCCCACAGATACGCAGTATTTT.